This TCR beta chain was captured in a study of blood T cell repertoires in COVID-19. Study-level information: Italy, Spain and the United States were the sources of the convalescent and acute COVID-19 samples. In each case, the material was cDNA or gDNA derived from T cells, B-cell-depleted T cells, or PBMCs.

Germline V CDR1 and CDR2: SQVTM, ANQGSEA. The CDR3 totals 12 residues. The ends were cut back, 6 bases at V and 4 bases at J, with 13 bases in the middle. In the authors' workflow: Amplification of reference gene primers provided the estimated nucleated cell counts. The method was immunoSEQ multiplex PCR; TCRdb's version includes in-frame clones alone and lacks a portion of them. V and J calls plus clone size are reproduced from that table; the DNA served to infer D and trimming. The data contain about 260,000 clones, over 75% of them singletons. The J gene is TRBJ2-7, the V gene TRBV29-1, with D possibly TRBD2 on 5 matching bases. The sequenced sample consisted of peripheral blood. The TCR comes from a human donor in a cohort sampled during active COVID-19. CDR3 in DNA: TGCAGCGTGTCAGTGGGGAGATACGAGCAGTACTTC. Translated: CSVSVGRYEQYF.